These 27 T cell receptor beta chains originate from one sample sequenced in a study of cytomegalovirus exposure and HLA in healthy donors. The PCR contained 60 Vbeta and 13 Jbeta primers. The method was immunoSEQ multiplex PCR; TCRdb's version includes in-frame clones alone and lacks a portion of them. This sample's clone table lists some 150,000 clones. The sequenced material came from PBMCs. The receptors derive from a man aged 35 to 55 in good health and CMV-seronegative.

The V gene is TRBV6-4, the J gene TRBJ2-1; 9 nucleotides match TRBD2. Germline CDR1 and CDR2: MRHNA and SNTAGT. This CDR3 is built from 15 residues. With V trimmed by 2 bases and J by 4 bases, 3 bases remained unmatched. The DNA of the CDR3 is TGTGCCAGCAGTGACGCGGGGGGGCCTTACAATGAGCAGTTCTTC. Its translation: CASSDAGGPYNEQFF.

The CDR3 DNA follows: TGCGCCAGCAGCTTGGGGTGGAGCGGGGGCGGACAAGAGACCCAGTACTTC. It yields the protein CASSLGWSGGGQETQYF. The chain couples TRBV5-1 to TRBJ2-5; 8 bases fit TRBD2. There are 17 residues in the CDR3. The ends lost 0 bases at V and 2 bases at J; junction bases unmatched: 9. The germline gives CDR1 SGHRS, CDR2 YFSETQ. Looking up the rest from reference TRBV5-1 and TRBJ2-5 gives the full variable domain: KAGVTQTPRYLIKTRGQQVTLSCSPISGHRSVSWYQQTPGQGLQFLFEYFSETQRNKGNFPGRFSGRQFSNSRSEMNVSTLELGDSALYLCASSLGWSGGGQETQYFGPGTRLLVL.

The CDR3 protein is CASQGTGGHEQYF. The DNA of the CDR3 is TGTGCCAGCCAAGGGACAGGGGGCCACGAGCAGTACTTC. V and J are TRBV2 and TRBJ2-5; 12 bases fit TRBD1. The J call may be faulty, since TRBJ2-7 better matches the DNA end. Looked up from germline, CDR1 is SNHLY and CDR2 is FYNNEI. The CDR3 consists of 13 residues.

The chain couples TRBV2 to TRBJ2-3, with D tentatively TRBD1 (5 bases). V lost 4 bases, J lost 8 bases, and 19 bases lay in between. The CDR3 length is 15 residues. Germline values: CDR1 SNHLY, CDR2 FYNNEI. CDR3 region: CASSGQLTLQGTQYF. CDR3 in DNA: TGTGCCAGCAGTGGACAGTTAACTCTGCAGGGTACGCAGTATTTT.

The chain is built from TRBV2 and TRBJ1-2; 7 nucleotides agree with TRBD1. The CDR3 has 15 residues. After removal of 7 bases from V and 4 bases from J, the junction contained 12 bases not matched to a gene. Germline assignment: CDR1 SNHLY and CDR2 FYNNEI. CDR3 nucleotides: TGTGCCAGCAAGTGGATCGCAGGGGGGAGCTATGGCTACACCTTC. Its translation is CASKWIAGGSYGYTF.

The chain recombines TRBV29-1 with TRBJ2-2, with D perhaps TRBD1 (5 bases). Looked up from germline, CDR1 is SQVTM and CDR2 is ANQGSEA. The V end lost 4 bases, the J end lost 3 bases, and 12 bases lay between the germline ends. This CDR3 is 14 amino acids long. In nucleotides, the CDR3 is TGCAGCGTTGGGGCAGGGTTTTACACCGGGGAGCTGTTTTTT. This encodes CSVGAGFYTGELFF.

The CDR3 sequence: CSVLRSDTEAFF. The DNA of the CDR3 is TGCAGCGTTTTGAGGTCGGACACTGAAGCTTTCTTT. The rearrangement joins TRBV29-1 to TRBJ1-1; D ambiguous. Germline values: CDR1 SQVTM, CDR2 ANQGSEA. Between the trimmed V and J ends, which lost 5 bases and 3 bases, there was a span of 10 bases. CDR3 length: 12 residues.

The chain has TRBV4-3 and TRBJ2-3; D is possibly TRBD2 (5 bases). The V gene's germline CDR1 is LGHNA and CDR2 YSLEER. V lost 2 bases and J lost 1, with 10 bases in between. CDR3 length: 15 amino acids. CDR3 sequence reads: CASSQTGIRTDTQYF. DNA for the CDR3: TGCGCCAGCAGCCAAACGGGGATACGCACAGATACGCAGTATTTT.

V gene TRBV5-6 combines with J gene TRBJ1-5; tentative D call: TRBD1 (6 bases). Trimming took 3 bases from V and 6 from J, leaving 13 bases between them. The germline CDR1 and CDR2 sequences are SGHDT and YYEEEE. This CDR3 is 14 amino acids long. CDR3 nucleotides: TGTGCCAGCAGCTCGCAGGGGATGGTTCAGCCCCAGCATTTT. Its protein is CASSSQGMVQPQHF.

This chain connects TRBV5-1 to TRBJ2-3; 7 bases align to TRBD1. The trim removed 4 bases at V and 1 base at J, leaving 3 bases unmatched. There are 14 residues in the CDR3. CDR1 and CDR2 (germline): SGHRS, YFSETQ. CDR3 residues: CASSPGTGTDTQYF. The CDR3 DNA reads TGCGCCAGCAGCCCCGGGACAGGCACAGATACGCAGTATTTT.

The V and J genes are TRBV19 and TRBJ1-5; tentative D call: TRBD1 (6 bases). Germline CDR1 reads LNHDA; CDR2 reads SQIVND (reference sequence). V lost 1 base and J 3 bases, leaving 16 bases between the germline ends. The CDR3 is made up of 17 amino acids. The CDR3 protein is CASSIVVERTVNQPQHF. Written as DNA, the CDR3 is TGTGCCAGTAGTATAGTCGTAGAGAGGACAGTCAATCAGCCCCAGCATTTT.

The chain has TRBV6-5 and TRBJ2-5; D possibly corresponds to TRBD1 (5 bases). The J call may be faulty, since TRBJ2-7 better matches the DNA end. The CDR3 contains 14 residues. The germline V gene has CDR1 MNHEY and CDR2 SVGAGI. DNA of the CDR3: TGTGCCAGCAGCCCCTCCACAGGCCGCTACGAGCAGTACTTC. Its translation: CASSPSTGRYEQYF.

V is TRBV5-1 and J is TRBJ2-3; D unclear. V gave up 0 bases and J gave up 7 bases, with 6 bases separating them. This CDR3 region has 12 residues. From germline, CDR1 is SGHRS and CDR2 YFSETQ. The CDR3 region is CASSLVDYTQYF. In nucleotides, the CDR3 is TGCGCCAGCAGCTTGGTAGATTATACGCAGTATTTT.

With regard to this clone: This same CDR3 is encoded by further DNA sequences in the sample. The CDR3 reads CASSLDRVTGELFF. The CDR3 region has the DNA TGCGCCAGCAGCTTGGACAGGGTCACCGGGGAGCTGTTTTTT. V gene TRBV5-1 combines with J gene TRBJ2-2; weak D call: TRBD1 (6 bases). CDR1 and CDR2 from the germline V gene are SGHRS and YFSETQ. The CDR3 is 14 amino acids. V gave up 0 bases and J gave up 4 bases, with 7 bases separating them.

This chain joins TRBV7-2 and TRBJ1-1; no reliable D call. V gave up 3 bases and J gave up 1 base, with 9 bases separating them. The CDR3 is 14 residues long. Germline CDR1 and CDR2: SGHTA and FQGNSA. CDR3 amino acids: CASSFDSGNTEAFF. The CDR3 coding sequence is TGTGCCAGCAGCTTCGATTCGGGGAACACTGAAGCTTTCTTT.

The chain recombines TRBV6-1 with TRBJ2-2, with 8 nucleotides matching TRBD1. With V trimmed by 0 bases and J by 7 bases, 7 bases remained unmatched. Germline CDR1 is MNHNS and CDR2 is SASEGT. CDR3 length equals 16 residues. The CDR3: CASSEAWQGADGELFF. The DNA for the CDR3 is TGTGCCAGCAGTGAAGCCTGGCAGGGGGCGGACGGGGAGCTGTTTTTT.

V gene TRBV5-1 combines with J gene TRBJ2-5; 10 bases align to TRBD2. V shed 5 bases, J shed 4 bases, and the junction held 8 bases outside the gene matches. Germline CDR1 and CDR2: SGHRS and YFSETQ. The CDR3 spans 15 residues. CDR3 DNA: TGCGCCAGCAGGGAAGGAGCGGGGGGGCCAGAGACCCAGTACTTC. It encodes CASREGAGGPETQYF.

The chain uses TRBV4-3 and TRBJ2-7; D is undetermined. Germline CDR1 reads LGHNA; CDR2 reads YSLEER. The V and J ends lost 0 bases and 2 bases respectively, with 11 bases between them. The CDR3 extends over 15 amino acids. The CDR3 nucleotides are TGCGCCAGCAGCCAAGAGCTCCCGAGGACCTACGAGCAGTACTTC. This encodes CASSQELPRTYEQYF.

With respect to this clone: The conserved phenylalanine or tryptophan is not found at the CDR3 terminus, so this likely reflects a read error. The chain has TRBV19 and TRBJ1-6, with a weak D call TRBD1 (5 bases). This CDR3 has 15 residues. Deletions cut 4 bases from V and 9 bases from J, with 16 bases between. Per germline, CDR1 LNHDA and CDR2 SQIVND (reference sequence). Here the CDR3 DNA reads TGTGCCAGTAGTAGCAGACAGCCCGGCGGTTCACCCCTCCACCTT. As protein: CASSSRQPGGSPLHL.

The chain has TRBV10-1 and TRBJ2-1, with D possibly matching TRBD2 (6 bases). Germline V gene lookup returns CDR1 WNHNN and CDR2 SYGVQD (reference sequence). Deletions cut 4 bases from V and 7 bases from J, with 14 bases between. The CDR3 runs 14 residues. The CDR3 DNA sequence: TGCGCCAGCAGTGGGCGGGGCTTAGCGAATGAGCAGTTCTTC. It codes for CASSGRGLANEQFF.

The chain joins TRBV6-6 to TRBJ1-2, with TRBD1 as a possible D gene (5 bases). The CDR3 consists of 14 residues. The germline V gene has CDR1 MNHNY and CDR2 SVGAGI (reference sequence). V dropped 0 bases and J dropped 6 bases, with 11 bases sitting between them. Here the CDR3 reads CASSYSGRDDGYTF. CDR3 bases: TGTGCCAGCAGTTACTCGGGCAGGGATGATGGCTACACCTTC.

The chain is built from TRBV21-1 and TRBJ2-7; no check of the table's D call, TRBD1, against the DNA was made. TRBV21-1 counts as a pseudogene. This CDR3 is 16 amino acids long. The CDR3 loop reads CASSKPGQLLSYEQYF. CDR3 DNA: TGTGCCAGCAGCAAACCGGGACAGCTCCTCTCCTACGAGCAGTACTTC.

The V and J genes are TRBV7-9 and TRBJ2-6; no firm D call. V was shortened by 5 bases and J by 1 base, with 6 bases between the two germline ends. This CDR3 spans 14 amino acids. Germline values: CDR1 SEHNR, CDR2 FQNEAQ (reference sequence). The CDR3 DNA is TGTGCCAGCAGCCGGTTTTCTGGGGCCAACGTCCTGACTTTC. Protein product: CASSRFSGANVLTF.

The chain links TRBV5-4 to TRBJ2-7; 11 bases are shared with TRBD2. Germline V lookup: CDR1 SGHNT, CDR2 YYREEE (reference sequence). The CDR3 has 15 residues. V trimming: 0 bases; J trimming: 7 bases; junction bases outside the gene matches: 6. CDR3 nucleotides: TGTGCCAGCAGCTTGGATAGCGGGGGGGCTTGGGAGCAGTACTTC. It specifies CASSLDSGGAWEQYF.

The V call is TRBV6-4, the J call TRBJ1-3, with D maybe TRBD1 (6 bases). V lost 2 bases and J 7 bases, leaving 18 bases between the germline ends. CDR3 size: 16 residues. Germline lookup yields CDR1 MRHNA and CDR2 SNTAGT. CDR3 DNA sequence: TGTGCCAGCAGTGACCCCCCCGGGGGGCGCTGGAACACCATATATTTT. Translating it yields CASSDPPGGRWNTIYF.

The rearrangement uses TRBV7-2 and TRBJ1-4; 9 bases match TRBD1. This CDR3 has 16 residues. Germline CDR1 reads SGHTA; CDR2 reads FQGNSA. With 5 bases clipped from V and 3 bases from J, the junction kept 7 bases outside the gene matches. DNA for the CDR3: TGTGCCAGCAGCCGGACAGGGGCGGGTGCTAATGAAAAACTGTTTTTT. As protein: CASSRTGAGANEKLFF.

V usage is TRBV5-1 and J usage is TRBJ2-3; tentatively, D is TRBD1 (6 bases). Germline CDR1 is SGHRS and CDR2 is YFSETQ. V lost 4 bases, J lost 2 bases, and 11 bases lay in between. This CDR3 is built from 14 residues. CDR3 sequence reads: CASSRGFTTDTQYF. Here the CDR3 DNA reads TGCGCCAGCAGCAGGGGGTTTACCACAGATACGCAGTATTTT.